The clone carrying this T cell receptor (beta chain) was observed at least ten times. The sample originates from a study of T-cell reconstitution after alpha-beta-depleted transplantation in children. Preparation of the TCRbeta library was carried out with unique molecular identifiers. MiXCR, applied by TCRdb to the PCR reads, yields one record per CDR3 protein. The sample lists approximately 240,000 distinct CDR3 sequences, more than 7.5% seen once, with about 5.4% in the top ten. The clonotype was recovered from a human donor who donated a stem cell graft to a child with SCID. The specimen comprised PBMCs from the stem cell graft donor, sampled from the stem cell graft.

The DNA for the CDR3 is TGCAGTGCCAAACTAGCGCGGGATTACAATGAGCAGTTCTTC. Amino acids: CSAKLARDYNEQFF. This chain uses TRBV20-1 with TRBJ2-1, with TRBD2 identical over 7 bases. The V gene's germline CDR1 is DFQATT and CDR2 SNEGSKA (reference sequence). The CDR3 has 14 amino acids. V shed 6 bases, J shed 4 bases, and the junction held 9 bases outside the gene matches.